The entry below describes one TCR beta chain. This sample was included in a study of cytomegalovirus exposure and HLA in healthy donors. The overall study: The 110 or so validation repertoires, a later analysis reported, used the same platform as the approximately 700 first-cohort repertoires.

Repertoires were generated with immunoSEQ multiplex PCR, while TCRdb's copy carries only in-frame clones and drops some. The data hold about 130,000 clones, with approximately 90% observed a single time. What was sequenced was PBMCs. This clonotype was sampled from a woman in her twenties or thirties in good health and CMV-seropositive.

CDR3 DNA: TGTGCCAGCAGAGTACTAGCGGGGGGGCAAGATACGCAGTATTTT. The encoded protein is CASRVLAGGQDTQYF. This chain uses TRBV27 with TRBJ2-3, with 13 bases that match TRBD2. CDR3 length: 15 amino acids. With V trimmed by 6 bases and J by 5 bases, 5 bases remained unmatched. Germline assignment: CDR1 MNHEY and CDR2 SMNVEV (reference sequence).